The 6 T cell receptor beta chains reported below all come from one sample, sequenced in a study of control samples from healthy donors and cancer patients. Profiled with immunoSEQ multiplex PCR; TCRdb holds only in-frame clones, not every one. The sample carries roughly 400,000 clones, 80% to 95% recorded once. The sequenced sample consisted of PBMCs. These receptors came from a middle-aged man with head and neck cancer.

The V call is TRBV7-2, the J call TRBJ1-2; D is perhaps TRBD1 (5 bases). V dropped 7 bases and J dropped 5 bases, with 20 bases sitting between them. Looked up from germline, CDR1 is SGHTA and CDR2 is FQGNSA. The CDR3 runs 15 residues. The CDR3 DNA is TGTGCCAGCACCCCAGGGTCCCAGGAACCTTATGGCTACACCTTC. Protein: CASTPGSQEPYGYTF.

This clone appeared once. The J gene is TRBJ1-6, the V gene TRBV3-1 (or the pseudogene TRBV3-2); TRBD1 agrees at 7 bases. The CDR3 consists of 16 residues. After removal of 1 base from V and 10 bases from J, the junction contained 10 bases not matched to a gene. CDR1 and CDR2 (germline): LGHDT, YNNKEL (reference sequence). CDR3 protein: CASSQALTGYRSPLHF. The CDR3, as DNA: TGTGCCAGCAGCCAAGCCCTGACAGGGTATCGCTCACCCCTCCACTTT.

The V gene is TRBV27, the J gene TRBJ2-1; TRBD1 matches 10 bases. Germline V gene lookup returns CDR1 MNHEY and CDR2 SMNVEV (reference sequence). The trim removed 7 bases at V and 4 bases at J, leaving 10 bases unmatched. This CDR3 is 16 amino acids long. This chain's CDR3 is CASNRQGAMDYNEQFF. CDR3 DNA sequence: TGTGCCAGCAATCGACAGGGGGCGATGGATTACAATGAGCAGTTCTTC.

This chain joins TRBV28 and TRBJ1-1; D remains ambiguous. This CDR3 is built from 14 residues. Trimming removed 7 bases from V and 7 bases from J, with 19 bases in between. Germline lookup yields CDR1 MDHEN and CDR2 SYDVKM. The chain's CDR3 is CASNPVLRSIEAFF. CDR3 nucleotide sequence: TGTGCCAGCAACCCGGTCTTGCGGAGTATTGAAGCTTTCTTT.

V gene TRBV6-5 combines with J gene TRBJ1-1, with D maybe TRBD1 (5 bases). CDR1 MNHEY and CDR2 SVGAGI come from the germline V gene. With 6 bases removed from V and 2 bases from J, the gap between germline ends came to 7 bases. There are 12 residues in the CDR3. CDR3 in amino acids: CASRTDNTEAFF. CDR3 DNA sequence: TGTGCCAGCAGGACAGATAACACTGAAGCTTTCTTT.

This sequence joins TRBV5-1 and TRBJ1-2; D uncertain. Germline CDR1 and CDR2: SGHRS and YFSETQ. The CDR3 is 12 residues long. V was clipped by 4 bases and J by 10 bases, with 14 bases between them. CDR3 sequence reads: CASSKGPPPYTF. DNA of the CDR3: TGCGCCAGCAGCAAGGGCCCTCCTCCCTACACCTTC.